A selection of T cell receptor beta chains follows, all from one sample in a study of blood T cell repertoires in COVID-19. Libraries were prepared by immunoSEQ multiplex PCR; TCRdb keeps only in-frame clonotypes and omits some of them. The sample holds hundreds of thousands of clones; 90% to 95% are singletons and the top ten take 1.9%. Sample: PBMCs or T cells enriched from blood (not recorded which). These receptors all stem from a woman under 30 who had recovered from COVID-19. Each CDR3 is given without its conserved first and last residue. Fields, in order: clone size, J gene, V gene, CDR3 protein. Clone size is not always given. Where it is, it says once, few, many or a class for expanded clones.

abundance: .; j_gene: TRBJ2-5; v_gene: TRBV13; CDR3aa: ASSGSGRRVAQY
abundance: .; j_gene: TRBJ2-3; v_gene: TRBV10-3; CDR3aa: AINGMTSTDTQY
abundance: .; j_gene: TRBJ1-1; v_gene: TRBV29-1; CDR3aa: STLSPGHPNTEAF
abundance: .; j_gene: TRBJ1-4; v_gene: TRBV14; CDR3aa: ASSQGWATREKLF
abundance: few; j_gene: TRBJ1-1; v_gene: TRBV4-2; CDR3aa: ASSSARVNTEAF
abundance: .; j_gene: TRBJ2-3; v_gene: TRBV28; CDR3aa: ASRTGGTDTQY
abundance: .; j_gene: TRBJ2-7; v_gene: TRBV2; CDR3aa: ASSPGQSYSSYEQY
abundance: .; j_gene: TRBJ1-1; v_gene: TRBV5-6; CDR3aa: ASSLTVTSTEAF
abundance: .; j_gene: TRBJ1-3; v_gene: TRBV28; CDR3aa: ASSSRASAELQIY
abundance: .; j_gene: TRBJ2-5; v_gene: TRBV18; CDR3aa: ASSRGQEEETQY
abundance: .; j_gene: TRBJ2-7; v_gene: TRBV24-1; CDR3aa: ATSDSYEQY
abundance: .; j_gene: TRBJ1-1; v_gene: TRBV11-2; CDR3aa: ASSPWGVNTEAF
abundance: .; j_gene: TRBJ2-4; v_gene: TRBV29-1; CDR3aa: SGGASAKNIQY
abundance: .; j_gene: TRBJ2-7; v_gene: TRBV11-3; CDR3aa: ASSTGGRNEQY
abundance: .; j_gene: TRBJ2-7; v_gene: TRBV10-3; CDR3aa: AIREQGAGYEQY
abundance: .; j_gene: TRBJ1-3; v_gene: TRBV5-7; CDR3aa: ASSLREPPQGAGNTIY
abundance: .; j_gene: TRBJ2-1; v_gene: TRBV7-2; CDR3aa: ALGRTGTRNEQF
abundance: .; j_gene: TRBJ1-1; v_gene: TRBV6-5; CDR3aa: ASSRQGTSTEAF
abundance: .; j_gene: TRBJ1-2; v_gene: TRBV7-3; CDR3aa: ASSLKGSGVPNYGYT
abundance: .; j_gene: TRBJ1-3; v_gene: TRBV15; CDR3aa: ATSRPGENTIY
abundance: .; j_gene: TRBJ1-4; v_gene: TRBV4-2; CDR3aa: ASSQDGAAGGVEKLF
abundance: .; j_gene: TRBJ2-1; v_gene: TRBV6-5; CDR3aa: ASRGGLSYNEQF
abundance: .; j_gene: TRBJ2-7; v_gene: TRBV7-8; CDR3aa: ASSLAASGLYEQY
abundance: .; j_gene: TRBJ2-2; v_gene: TRBV9; CDR3aa: ASSVGPDRELF
abundance: .; j_gene: TRBJ2-1; v_gene: TRBV9; CDR3aa: ASSVPSGRNEQF
abundance: .; j_gene: TRBJ2-7; v_gene: TRBV10-3; CDR3aa: AIGMLRDEQY
abundance: .; j_gene: TRBJ1-2; v_gene: TRBV27; CDR3aa: ASSTRGTGGKTYGYT
abundance: .; j_gene: TRBJ2-3; v_gene: TRBV4-1; CDR3aa: ASSQEFAGSYTQY
abundance: .; j_gene: TRBJ2-2; v_gene: TRBV5-1; CDR3aa: ASSWTSTGELF
abundance: .; j_gene: TRBJ1-1; v_gene: TRBV5-1; CDR3aa: ASSATGTEAF
abundance: once; j_gene: TRBJ2-3; v_gene: TRBV10-3; CDR3aa: AISERDRVFTDTQY
abundance: .; j_gene: TRBJ2-1; v_gene: TRBV19; CDR3aa: ASRGYPGTSGGELYNEQF
abundance: .; j_gene: TRBJ1-1; v_gene: TRBV5-1; CDR3aa: ASSYAGYMNTEAF
abundance: .; j_gene: TRBJ1-1; v_gene: TRBV19; CDR3aa: ASSIRPISGGTEAF
abundance: .; j_gene: TRBJ1-6; v_gene: TRBV6-5; CDR3aa: ASSYSGGGDNSPLH
abundance: .; j_gene: TRBJ2-3; v_gene: TRBV9; CDR3aa: ASSGRAGGDTQY
abundance: .; j_gene: TRBJ1-5; v_gene: TRBV7-2; CDR3aa: ASSLVGTGSNQPQH
abundance: .; j_gene: TRBJ2-7; v_gene: TRBV11-1; CDR3aa: ASSLDRQNQGEQY
abundance: .; j_gene: TRBJ1-2; v_gene: TRBV5-1; CDR3aa: ASSTGQGDGYT
abundance: .; j_gene: TRBJ1-2; v_gene: TRBV18; CDR3aa: ASSQNDGYGYT
abundance: once; j_gene: TRBJ2-1; v_gene: TRBV19; CDR3aa: ASSSLAGGGGEQF
abundance: .; j_gene: TRBJ2-2; v_gene: TRBV5-6; CDR3aa: ASSLDLAGGEFGPGELF
abundance: .; j_gene: TRBJ1-6; v_gene: TRBV10-3; CDR3aa: AISERGQGNSPLH
abundance: .; j_gene: TRBJ1-4; v_gene: TRBV2; CDR3aa: ASSGVPGQGQKLF
abundance: .; j_gene: TRBJ1-6; v_gene: TRBV28; CDR3aa: ASSYGDSLH
abundance: .; j_gene: TRBJ1-4; v_gene: TRBV14; CDR3aa: ASSGTWDRGLKLF
abundance: .; j_gene: TRBJ2-7; v_gene: TRBV5-1; CDR3aa: ASSLGEGLSYEQY